This entry is about one T cell receptor (beta chain). This specimen comes from a study of cytomegalovirus exposure and HLA in healthy donors. V lost 0 bases, J lost 8 bases, and 11 bases lay in between. Germline values: CDR1 MGHRA, CDR2 YSYEKL. This CDR3 has 14 amino acids. Profiled with immunoSEQ multiplex PCR; TCRdb holds only in-frame clones, not every one. Among tens of thousands of clones, 90% to 97% were seen once, and the ten largest hold less than 2%. The material sequenced was PBMCs. This clonotype was obtained from a man aged 18-30 years in good health and CMV-seropositive. V is TRBV4-1 and J is TRBJ2-1, with D unresolved. CDR3 protein: CASSQDELGDEQFF. CDR3 nucleotide sequence: TGCGCCAGCAGCCAAGATGAACTTGGTGATGAGCAGTTCTTC.